These 17 T cell receptor beta chains came from one sample sequenced in a study of STAT3 mutations in large granular lymphocyte leukemia. Produced via immunoSEQ multiplex PCR; TCRdb's table is partial and in-frame only. The sample's table shows about 2,300 clones. No cognate antigen is known for these TCRs. Broader study findings: In T-cell large granular lymphocyte leukemia, about half of patients showed multiple immunodominant subclonotypes.

The specimen was PBMCs. The receptors stem from a human donor with T large granular lymphocyte leukemia. The donor label of this sample is uncertain. Some clones in this sample may be carry-over from other donors' samples.

Concerning this clone: Because the CDR3 is missing its conserved closing phenylalanine or tryptophan, this is likely a read error. Because the CDR3's place on the DNA is in doubt, the DNA is left out and the CDR3 is given as listed by TCRdb. The chain employs TRBV2 and TRBJ2-1; the table's D gene call, TRBD1, was not cross checked with the DNA. Germline lookup yields CDR1 SNHLY and CDR2 FYNNEI. The CDR3 is made up of 14 amino acids, end residues included. This CDR3 reads CASRSGGGGSSYNE.

Remarks on this clone: This is likely a read error, given that the CDR3 carries no conserved phenylalanine or tryptophan at its end. The DNA is omitted, as the CDR3 cannot be located on it reliably, and the CDR3 follows TCRdb's listing. The J gene is TRBJ1-5, the V gene TRBV19; the DNA was not compared with TRBD1, the D call given in the table. CDR1 and CDR2 from the germline V gene are LNHDA and SQIVND (reference sequence). The CDR3 contains 9 residues when both ends are counted. CDR3 amino acids: CASNIGTQP.

Concerning this clone: Likely a read error: the CDR3 ends without its conserved phenylalanine or tryptophan. The DNA is omitted, as the CDR3 cannot be located on it reliably, and the CDR3 follows TCRdb's listing. The J gene is TRBJ1-2, the V gene TRBV30; the table's D gene call, TRBD1, was not cross checked with the DNA. Looked up from germline, CDR1 is GTSNPN and CDR2 is SVGIG (reference sequence). The CDR3 has 15 residues if both end residues are counted. CDR3 protein: CAWSEPPWGRTVNYG.

Regarding this clone: The final CDR3 position lacks the conserved phenylalanine or tryptophan, pointing to a likely read error. The DNA is left out, because the CDR3 cannot be placed on it with certainty; the CDR3 is given as TCRdb lists it. The chain couples TRBV5-1 to TRBJ1-6; the listed D gene, TRBD1, was not tested against the DNA. The CDR3 region is 11 residues in length, termini included. From germline, CDR1 is SGHRS and CDR2 YFSETQ. The CDR3 region is CASSFLDRDSP.

Of note for this clone: No conserved phenylalanine or tryptophan ends this CDR3, so it is likely a read error. No DNA is shown, since the ends of the CDR3 on it are uncertain; the CDR3 is the one TCRdb lists. V and J are TRBV19 and TRBJ2-3; TRBD2, the D gene given by the table, was not confirmed from the DNA. The CDR3 contains 12 residues when both ends are counted. CDR1 is LNHDA, CDR2 SQIVND, per germline (reference sequence). CDR3 sequence: CASSTRDSVTDT.

Remarks on this clone: No conserved phenylalanine or tryptophan ends this CDR3, so it is likely a read error. The limits of the CDR3 on the DNA are not certain, so only TCRdb's listed CDR3 is given. The chain joins TRBV7-2 to TRBJ2-2; the D call of TRBD1 is as the table states it, not checked on the DNA. The CDR3 adds up to 12 amino acids, both ends counted. CDR1 is SGHTA and CDR2 is FQGNSA in the germline V gene. This CDR3 reads CASSLRLGNTGE.

Worth noting for this clone: It is likely a read error, because the conserved phenylalanine at the end of the CDR3 is missing. The DNA is left out, because the CDR3 cannot be placed on it with certainty; the CDR3 is given as TCRdb lists it. The genes are TRBV7-6 and TRBJ2-7; TRBD2, the D gene given by the table, was not confirmed from the DNA. Per the germline V gene, CDR1 is SGHVS and CDR2 is FNYEAQ. The CDR3 length is 13 residues, termini included. The CDR3 reads CASSLTASGGANE.

On this clone: The final CDR3 position lacks the conserved phenylalanine or tryptophan, pointing to a likely read error. The limits of the CDR3 on the DNA are not certain, so only TCRdb's listed CDR3 is given. The rearrangement joins TRBV5-1 to TRBJ2-7; TRBD1 is taken as the D call from the table, unchecked against the DNA. In germline, CDR1 is SGHRS, CDR2 YFSETQ. The CDR3 region is 10 residues in length, termini included. The CDR3 sequence: CASGLEVSYE.

With regard to this clone: A read error is likely, as this CDR3 ends without the conserved phenylalanine or tryptophan. The DNA is omitted, as the CDR3 cannot be located on it reliably, and the CDR3 follows TCRdb's listing. The chain couples TRBV2 to TRBJ1-1; TRBD1 is taken as the D call from the table, unchecked against the DNA. The CDR3 is 11 amino acids in total, end residues counted. Germline CDR1 and CDR2: SNHLY and FYNNEI. The CDR3 reads CASSEVLGAQE.

Notes on this clone: Without the conserved terminal phenylalanine or tryptophan, this CDR3 likely stems from a read error. The DNA is left out, because the CDR3 cannot be placed on it with certainty; the CDR3 is given as TCRdb lists it. The chain carries TRBV19 and TRBJ1-2; the D call of TRBD1 is as the table states it, not checked on the DNA. Looked up from germline, CDR1 is LNHDA and CDR2 is SQIVND (reference sequence). The CDR3 totals 12 residues, both ends included. CDR3 amino acids: CASSNPKTGLYG.

In regard to this clone: Lacking the conserved final phenylalanine or tryptophan, this CDR3 likely reflects a read error. The DNA is left out, because the CDR3 cannot be placed on it with certainty; the CDR3 is given as TCRdb lists it. The gene calls are TRBV20-1 and TRBJ2-1; the table's D call TRBD1 went unverified against the DNA. Germline assignment: CDR1 DFQATT and CDR2 SNEGSKA (reference sequence). The CDR3 length equals 13 residues, ends included. The CDR3 protein is CSAYTRQGLRANE.

Concerning this clone: This CDR3 is missing its conserved last phenylalanine or tryptophan, likely due to a read error. No DNA is shown, since the ends of the CDR3 on it are uncertain; the CDR3 is the one TCRdb lists. The J gene is TRBJ1-1, the V gene TRBV30; the table's D call of TRBD1 was not tested on the DNA. Germline V lookup: CDR1 GTSNPN, CDR2 SVGIG (reference sequence). Including both end residues, the CDR3 is 10 amino acids long. The CDR3 loop reads CAWSGTGGGE.

To note about this clone: No conserved phenylalanine or tryptophan ends this CDR3, so it is likely a read error. Because the CDR3's place on the DNA is in doubt, the DNA is left out and the CDR3 is given as listed by TCRdb. The chain links TRBV11-2 to TRBJ1-5; the D segment call TRBD1 is taken from the table without a DNA check. Germline CDR1 reads SGHAT; CDR2 reads FQNNGV. Counting both end residues, the CDR3 totals 10 amino acids. This chain's CDR3 is CASSLDDRAP.

Comments on this clone: The CDR3 carries no conserved terminal phenylalanine or tryptophan, so it likely arises from a read error. The limits of the CDR3 on the DNA are not certain, so only TCRdb's listed CDR3 is given. The rearrangement uses TRBV30 and TRBJ2-7; the table calls TRBD2, which could not be checked here. The CDR3 has 9 amino acids, counting both end residues. CDR1 GTSNPN and CDR2 SVGIG come from the germline V gene (reference sequence). The CDR3 is CAWSAGFYE.

Points on this clone: Without the conserved terminal phenylalanine or tryptophan, this CDR3 likely stems from a read error. No DNA is shown, since the ends of the CDR3 on it are uncertain; the CDR3 is the one TCRdb lists. The chain has TRBV18 and TRBJ2-7; whether TRBD1, the table's D call, matches the DNA was not checked. The germline V gene has CDR1 KGHSH and CDR2 LQKENI. The CDR3 spans 11 residues, counting both ends. The CDR3 here is CASSPSTGPYE.

With respect to this clone: As the CDR3 is not closed by the conserved phenylalanine or tryptophan, this likely results from a read error. The DNA is left out, because the CDR3 cannot be placed on it with certainty; the CDR3 is given as TCRdb lists it. The chain combines TRBV5-5 with TRBJ2-6; TRBD1 was called by the table and not checked on the DNA. The CDR3 adds up to 12 amino acids, both ends counted. Germline V gene lookup returns CDR1 SGHKS and CDR2 YYEKEE (reference sequence). The CDR3 loop reads CASSPDRTGANV.

With respect to this clone: The conserved closing phenylalanine or tryptophan is absent in this CDR3, likely reflecting a read error. The DNA is omitted, as the CDR3 cannot be located on it reliably, and the CDR3 follows TCRdb's listing. The chain recombines TRBV7-6 with TRBJ2-1; the D segment call TRBD2 is taken from the table without a DNA check. The germline CDR1 and CDR2 sequences are SGHVS and FNYEAQ. Both ends counted, the CDR3 spans 12 residues. CDR3 protein: CASSLGTSGGNE.